The present TCR beta chain was sequenced within a study of OX40 agonist ivuxolimab in advanced cancers. Looking at the study overall: Ivuxolimab, which targeted the costimulatory receptor OX40 (CD134), was an agonistic, fully human IgG2 monoclonal antibody. Intravenous ivuxolimab was administered to patients every 2 weeks at six dose levels: 0.01, 0.1, 0.3, 1.5, 3 and 10 mg/kg. Among the roughly 52 dose-escalation patients, roughly 20 had hepatocellular carcinoma, roughly 15 melanoma, 9 renal cell carcinoma and 9 head and neck cancer. The dose-escalation cohort was roughly 87% male with a mean age of roughly 62 years, ranging from roughly 23 to 90. Prior anti-PD-1, anti-PD-L1 or anti-CTLA-4 therapy was permitted, and checkpoint inhibitors had been received by roughly two fifths of dose-escalation patients. Partial responses occurred in three dose-escalation patients, of whom one had hepatocellular carcinoma and two had cutaneous melanoma. The point of sequencing TCRbeta in the periphery was to test whether ivuxolimab changed TCR sequence diversity and drove clonal T-cell expansion. The paper covers the monotherapy dose-escalation part of the phase I ivuxolimab trial, which included N ≈ 50 patients. What the authors observed across the whole study: Partial responders in the 0.1-3.0 mg/kg groups had among the lowest normalized peripheral clonal expansion, especially among CD8+ T cells. Low levels of normalized T-cell clonal expansion were also seen in some patients who did not respond. At doses of 0.1 to 3.0 mg/kg, clonal expansion of both CD4+ and CD8+ T cells in blood was seen between baseline and week 6. On average, CD8+ T cells showed more expanded clones than CD4+ T cells after ivuxolimab. Which antigens the clonally expanded peripheral T cells were specific for was not determined.

Patients with a history of autoimmune disease or receiving systemic immunosuppression were excluded from the trial. Peripheral blood for TCR sequencing was drawn from every dose cohort at baseline, at cycle 4 day 1 and at cycle 7 day 1. Samples came from an open-label, multicenter, first-in-human phase I dose-escalation trial of ivuxolimab. Adults with locally advanced or metastatic melanoma, renal cell, hepatocellular, or head and neck squamous cell carcinoma were enrolled in the trial. Before TCR sequencing, CD4+ T cells and CD8+ T cells were sorted from peripheral blood as separate populations. On this clone: What antigen it recognizes has not been identified. Qualities for individual bases were not recorded, and no much larger clone is one base off.

The junction shows trimming of 6 bases on V and 1 base on J, and the gene matches do not reach 7 bases of it. The CDR3 sequence holds 15 residues, the cysteine and phenylalanine included. Of the read, only the CDR3 DNA is kept; its 45 bases are in frame from base 1. From a lookup of the germline V gene (reference sequence), CDR1 and CDR2 are MNHEY and SMNVEV. To sequence the TCRbeta CDR3 region, genomic DNA was isolated from the sorted cells. The immunoSEQ Assay was used for sequencing of TCRbeta CDR3 regions. TCRdb limited this immuneACCESS table to in-frame rearrangements with V and J called. A share of clones is missing; checked studies link under half to unresolved V genes, and the rest is unexplained. The table for this sample lists roughly 65,000 clones; 82% of them were counted only once. The ten largest clones take up roughly 10% of the sample.

The clonotype originates from an adult with an advanced solid tumor such as melanoma, head and neck, liver or kidney cancer. This receptor chain uses TRBV27 and TRBJ1-1, with 8 middle bases fitting TRBD1. The specimen was CD4+ or CD8+ T cells sorted from blood, collected in a trial of the OX40 agonist ivuxolimab. The DNA sequence is as follows: TGTGCCAGCAGCTTAAACGGACAGGGGAACACTGAAGCTTTCTTT. Translation gives CASSLNGQGNTEAFF.